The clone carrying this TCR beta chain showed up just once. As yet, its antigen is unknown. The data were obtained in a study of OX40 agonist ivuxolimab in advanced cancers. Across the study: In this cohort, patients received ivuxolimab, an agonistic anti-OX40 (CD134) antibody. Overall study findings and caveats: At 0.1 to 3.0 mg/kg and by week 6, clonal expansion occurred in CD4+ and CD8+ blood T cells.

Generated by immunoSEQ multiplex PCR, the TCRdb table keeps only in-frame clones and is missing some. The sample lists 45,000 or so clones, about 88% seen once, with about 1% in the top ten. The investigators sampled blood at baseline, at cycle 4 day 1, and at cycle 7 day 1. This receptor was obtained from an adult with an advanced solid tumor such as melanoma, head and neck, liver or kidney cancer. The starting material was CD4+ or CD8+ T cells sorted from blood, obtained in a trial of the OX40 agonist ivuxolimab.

This CDR3 is CASSLVYQETQYF. In DNA, the CDR3 is TGTGCCAGCAGCTTGGTCTACCAAGAGACCCAGTACTTC. The chain couples TRBV5-6 to TRBJ2-5; D is unresolved. V gave up 0 bases and J gave up 0 bases, with 3 bases separating them. The CDR3 has 13 residues. The germline V gene encodes CDR1 SGHDT and CDR2 YYEEEE.